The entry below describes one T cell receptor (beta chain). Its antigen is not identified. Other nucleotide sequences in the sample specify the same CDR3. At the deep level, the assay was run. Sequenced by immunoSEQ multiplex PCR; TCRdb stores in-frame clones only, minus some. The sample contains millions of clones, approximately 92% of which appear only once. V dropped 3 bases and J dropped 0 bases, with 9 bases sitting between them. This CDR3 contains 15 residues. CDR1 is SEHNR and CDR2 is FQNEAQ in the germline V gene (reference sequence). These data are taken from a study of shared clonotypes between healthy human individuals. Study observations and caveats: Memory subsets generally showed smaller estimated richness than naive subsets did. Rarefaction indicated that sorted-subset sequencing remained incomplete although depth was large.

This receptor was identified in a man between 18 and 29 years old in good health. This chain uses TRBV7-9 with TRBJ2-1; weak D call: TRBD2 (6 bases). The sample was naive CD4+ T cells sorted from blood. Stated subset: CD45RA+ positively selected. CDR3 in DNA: TGTGCCAGCAGCTTGACCGGGAGCTCCTACAATGAGCAGTTCTTC. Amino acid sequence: CASSLTGSSYNEQFF.